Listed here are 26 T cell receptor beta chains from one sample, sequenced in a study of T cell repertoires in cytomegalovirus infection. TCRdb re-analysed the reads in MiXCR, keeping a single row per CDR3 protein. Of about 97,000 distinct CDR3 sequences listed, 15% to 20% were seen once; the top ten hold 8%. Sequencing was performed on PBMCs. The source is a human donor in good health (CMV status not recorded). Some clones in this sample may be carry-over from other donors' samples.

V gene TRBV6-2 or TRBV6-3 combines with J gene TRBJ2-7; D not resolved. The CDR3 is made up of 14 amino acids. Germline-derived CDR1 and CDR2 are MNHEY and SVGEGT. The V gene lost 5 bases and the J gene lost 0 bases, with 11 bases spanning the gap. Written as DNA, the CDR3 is TGTGCCAGCAGTCCCGACACCAGCTCCTACGAGCAGTACTTC. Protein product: CASSPDTSSYEQYF.

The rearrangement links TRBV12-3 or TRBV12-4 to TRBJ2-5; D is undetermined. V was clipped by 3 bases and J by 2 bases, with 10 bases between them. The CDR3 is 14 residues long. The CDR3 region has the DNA TGTGCCAGCAGTTTGGGCGGAGATCAAGAGACCCAGTACTTC. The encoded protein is CASSLGGDQETQYF.

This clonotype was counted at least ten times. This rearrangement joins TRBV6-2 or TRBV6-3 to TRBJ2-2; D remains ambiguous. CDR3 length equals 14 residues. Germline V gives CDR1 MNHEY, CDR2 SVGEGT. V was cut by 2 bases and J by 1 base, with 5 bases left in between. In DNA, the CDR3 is TGTGCCAGCAGTTACCAGCGGAACACCGGGGAGCTGTTTTTT. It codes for CASSYQRNTGELFF.

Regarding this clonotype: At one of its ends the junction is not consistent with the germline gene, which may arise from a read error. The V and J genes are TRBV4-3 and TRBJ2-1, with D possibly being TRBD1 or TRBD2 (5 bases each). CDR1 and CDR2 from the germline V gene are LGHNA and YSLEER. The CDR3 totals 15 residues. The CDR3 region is CATSRTQGSYNEQFF. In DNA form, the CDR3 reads TGCGCCACCAGCCGGACTCAGGGCTCCTACAATGAGCAGTTCTTC.

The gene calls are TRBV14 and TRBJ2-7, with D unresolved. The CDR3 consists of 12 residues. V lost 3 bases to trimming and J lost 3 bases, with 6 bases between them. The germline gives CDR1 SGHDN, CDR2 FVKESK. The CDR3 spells CASSQIGYEQYF. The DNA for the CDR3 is TGTGCCAGCAGCCAGATTGGCTACGAGCAGTACTTC.

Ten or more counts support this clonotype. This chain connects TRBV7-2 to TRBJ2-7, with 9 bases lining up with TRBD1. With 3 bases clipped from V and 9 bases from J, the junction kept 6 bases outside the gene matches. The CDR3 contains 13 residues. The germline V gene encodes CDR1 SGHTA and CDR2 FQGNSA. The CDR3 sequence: CASSLEQGARQYF. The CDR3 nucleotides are TGTGCCAGCAGCTTGGAACAGGGGGCCCGGCAGTACTTC.

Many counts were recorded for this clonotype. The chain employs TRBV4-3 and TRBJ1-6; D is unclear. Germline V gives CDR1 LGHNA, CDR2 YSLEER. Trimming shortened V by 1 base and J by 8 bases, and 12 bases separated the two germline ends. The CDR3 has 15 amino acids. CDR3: CASSQGERHDSPLHF. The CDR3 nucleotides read TGCGCCAGCAGCCAAGGGGAAAGGCATGATTCACCCCTCCACTTT.

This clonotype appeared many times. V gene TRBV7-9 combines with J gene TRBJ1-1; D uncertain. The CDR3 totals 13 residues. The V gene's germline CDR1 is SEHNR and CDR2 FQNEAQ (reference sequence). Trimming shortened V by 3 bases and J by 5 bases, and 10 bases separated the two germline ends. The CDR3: CASSFGPGTEAFF. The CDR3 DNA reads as TGTGCCAGCAGCTTTGGCCCGGGAACTGAAGCTTTCTTT.

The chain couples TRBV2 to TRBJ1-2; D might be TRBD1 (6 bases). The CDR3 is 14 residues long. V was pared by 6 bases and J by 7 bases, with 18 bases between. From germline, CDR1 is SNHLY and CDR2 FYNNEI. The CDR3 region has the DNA TGTGCCAGCAGGGTGGGGGGCAGCGTCGGTGGCTACACCTTC. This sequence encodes CASRVGGSVGGYTF.

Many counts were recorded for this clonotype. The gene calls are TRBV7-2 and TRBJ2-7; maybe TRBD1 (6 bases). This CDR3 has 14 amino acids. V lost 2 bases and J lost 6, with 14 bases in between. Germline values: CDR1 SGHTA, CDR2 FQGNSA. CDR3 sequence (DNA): TGTGCCAGCAGCTTAAGGGGGTGGTGGACCGAGCAGTACTTC. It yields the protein CASSLRGWWTEQYF. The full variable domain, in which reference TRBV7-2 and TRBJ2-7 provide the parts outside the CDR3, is GAGVSQSPSNKVTEKGKDVELRCDPISGHTALYWYRQSLGQGLEFLIYFQGNSAPDKSGLPSDRFSAERTGGSVSTLTIQRTQQEDSAVYLCASSLRGWWTEQYFGPGTRLTVT.

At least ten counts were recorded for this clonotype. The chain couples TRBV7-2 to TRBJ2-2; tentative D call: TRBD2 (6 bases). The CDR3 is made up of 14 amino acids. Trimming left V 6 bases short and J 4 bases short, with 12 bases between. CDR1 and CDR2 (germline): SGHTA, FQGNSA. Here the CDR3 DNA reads TGTGCCAGCAGTTATCGGGACTTCACCGGGGAGCTGTTTTTT. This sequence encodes CASSYRDFTGELFF.

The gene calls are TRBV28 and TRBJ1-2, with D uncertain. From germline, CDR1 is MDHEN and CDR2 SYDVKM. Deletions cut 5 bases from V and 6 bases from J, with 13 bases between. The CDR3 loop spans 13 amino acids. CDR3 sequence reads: CASSLYEDNGYTF. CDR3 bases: TGTGCCAGCAGTCTTTACGAAGACAATGGCTACACCTTC.

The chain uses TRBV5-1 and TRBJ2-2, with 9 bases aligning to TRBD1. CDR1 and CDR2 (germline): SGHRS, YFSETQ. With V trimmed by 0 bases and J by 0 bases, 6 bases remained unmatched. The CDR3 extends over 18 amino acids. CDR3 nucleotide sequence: TGCGCCAGCAGCTTGGGCGGGACAGGGACAACGAACACCGGGGAGCTGTTTTTT. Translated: CASSLGGTGTTNTGELFF.

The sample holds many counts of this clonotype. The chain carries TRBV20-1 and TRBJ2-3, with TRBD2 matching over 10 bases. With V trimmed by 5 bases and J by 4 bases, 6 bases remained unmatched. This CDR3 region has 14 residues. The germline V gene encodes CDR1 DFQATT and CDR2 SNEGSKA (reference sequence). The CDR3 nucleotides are TGCAGTGCTCTTACTAGCGGGAAATCAGATACGCAGTATTTT. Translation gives CSALTSGKSDTQYF.

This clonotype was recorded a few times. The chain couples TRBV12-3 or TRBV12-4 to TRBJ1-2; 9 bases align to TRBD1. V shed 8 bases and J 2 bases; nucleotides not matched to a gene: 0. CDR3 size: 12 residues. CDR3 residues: CASGTGNYGYTF. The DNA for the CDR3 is TGTGCCAGCGGGACAGGGAACTATGGCTACACCTTC.

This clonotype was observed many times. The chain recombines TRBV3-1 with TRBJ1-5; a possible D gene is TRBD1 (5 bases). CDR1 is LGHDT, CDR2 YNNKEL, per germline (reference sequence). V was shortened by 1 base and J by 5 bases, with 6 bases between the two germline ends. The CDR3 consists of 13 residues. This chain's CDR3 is CASSQAGDQPQHF. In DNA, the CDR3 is TGTGCCAGCAGCCAAGCGGGGGATCAGCCCCAGCATTTT.

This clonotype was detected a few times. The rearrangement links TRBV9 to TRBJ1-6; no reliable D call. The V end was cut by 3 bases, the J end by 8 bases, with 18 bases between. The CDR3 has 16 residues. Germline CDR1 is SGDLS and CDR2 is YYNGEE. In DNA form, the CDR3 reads TGTGCCAGCAGCGCCGATAAATGGAGTCGGGATTCACCCCTCCACTTT. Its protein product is CASSADKWSRDSPLHF.

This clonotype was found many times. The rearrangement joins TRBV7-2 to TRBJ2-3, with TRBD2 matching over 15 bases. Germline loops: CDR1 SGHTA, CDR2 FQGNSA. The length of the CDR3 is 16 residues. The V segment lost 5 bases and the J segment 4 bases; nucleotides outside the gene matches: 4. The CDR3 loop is CASSLGLAGGPDTQYF. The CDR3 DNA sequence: TGTGCCAGCAGCCTGGGACTAGCGGGGGGCCCAGATACGCAGTATTTT. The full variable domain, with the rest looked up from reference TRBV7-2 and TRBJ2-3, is GAGVSQSPSNKVTEKGKDVELRCDPISGHTALYWYRQSLGQGLEFLIYFQGNSAPDKSGLPSDRFSAERTGGSVSTLTIQRTQQEDSAVYLCASSLGLAGGPDTQYFGPGTRLTVL.

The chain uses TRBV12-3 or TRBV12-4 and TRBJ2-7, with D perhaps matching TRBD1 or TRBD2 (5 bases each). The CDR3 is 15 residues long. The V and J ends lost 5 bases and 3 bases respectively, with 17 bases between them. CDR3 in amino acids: CASSRGTVGSYEQYF. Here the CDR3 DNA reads TGTGCCAGCAGTCGTGGGACCGTCGGTAGCTACGAGCAGTACTTC.

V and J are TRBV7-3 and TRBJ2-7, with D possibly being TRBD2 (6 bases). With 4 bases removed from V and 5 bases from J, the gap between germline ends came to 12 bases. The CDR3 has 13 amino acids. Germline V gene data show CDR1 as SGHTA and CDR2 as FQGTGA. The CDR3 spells CASSYAPGDEQYF. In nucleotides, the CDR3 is TGTGCCAGCAGCTACGCCCCGGGGGACGAGCAGTACTTC.

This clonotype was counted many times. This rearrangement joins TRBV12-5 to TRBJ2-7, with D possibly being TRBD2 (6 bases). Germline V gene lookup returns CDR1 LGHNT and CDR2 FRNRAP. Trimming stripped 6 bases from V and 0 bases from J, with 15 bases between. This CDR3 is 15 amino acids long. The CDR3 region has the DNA TGTGCTAGTGGACCGCTCGGGACTGCCTCCTACGAGCAGTACTTC. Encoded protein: CASGPLGTASYEQYF.

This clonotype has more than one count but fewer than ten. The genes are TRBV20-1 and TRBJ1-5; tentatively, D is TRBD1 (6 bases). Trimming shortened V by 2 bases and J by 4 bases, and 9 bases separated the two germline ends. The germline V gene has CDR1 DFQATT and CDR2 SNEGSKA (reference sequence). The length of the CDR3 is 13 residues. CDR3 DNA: TGCAGTGCTAGAAGTACAGGGAATCAGCCCCAGCATTTT. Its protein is CSARSTGNQPQHF.

CDR3 DNA sequence: TGTGCCAGCAGCCCTAGCGGGGTCTACAATGAGCAGTTCTTC. Translation gives CASSPSGVYNEQFF. V usage is TRBV11-2 and J usage is TRBJ2-1; 9 bases map to TRBD2. Unmatched junction bases numbered 2, after V lost 5 bases and J lost 3 bases. From germline, CDR1 is SGHAT and CDR2 FQNNGV. The CDR3 contains 14 residues. Full variable domain (missing parts from reference TRBV11-2 and TRBJ2-1): EAGVAQSPRYKIIEKRQSVAFWCNPISGHATLYWYQQILGQGPKLLIQFQNNGVVDDSQLPKDRFSAERLKGVDSTLKIQPAKLEDSAVYLCASSPSGVYNEQFFGPGTRLTVL.

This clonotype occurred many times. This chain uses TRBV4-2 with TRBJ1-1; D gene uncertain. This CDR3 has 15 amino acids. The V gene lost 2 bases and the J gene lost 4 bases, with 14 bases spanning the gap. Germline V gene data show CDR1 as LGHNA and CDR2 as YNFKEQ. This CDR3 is CASSQSYTEGTEAFF. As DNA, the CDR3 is TGTGCCAGCAGCCAATCCTACACGGAGGGCACTGAAGCTTTCTTT.

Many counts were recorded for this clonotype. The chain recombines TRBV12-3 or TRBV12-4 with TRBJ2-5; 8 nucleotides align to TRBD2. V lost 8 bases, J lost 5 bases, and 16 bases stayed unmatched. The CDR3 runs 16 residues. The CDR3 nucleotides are TGTGCCAGCCTCTCGGGAGGGGCGCGGGGTTTGGAGACCCAGTACTTC. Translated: CASLSGGARGLETQYF.

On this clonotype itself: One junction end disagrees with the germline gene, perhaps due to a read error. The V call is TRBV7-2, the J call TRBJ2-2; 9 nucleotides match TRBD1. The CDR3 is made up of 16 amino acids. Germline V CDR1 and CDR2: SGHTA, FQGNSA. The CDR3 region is CARSLDGTGRSGELFF. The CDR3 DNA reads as TGTGCCCGCAGCTTAGACGGGACAGGGCGAAGCGGGGAGCTGTTTTTT.